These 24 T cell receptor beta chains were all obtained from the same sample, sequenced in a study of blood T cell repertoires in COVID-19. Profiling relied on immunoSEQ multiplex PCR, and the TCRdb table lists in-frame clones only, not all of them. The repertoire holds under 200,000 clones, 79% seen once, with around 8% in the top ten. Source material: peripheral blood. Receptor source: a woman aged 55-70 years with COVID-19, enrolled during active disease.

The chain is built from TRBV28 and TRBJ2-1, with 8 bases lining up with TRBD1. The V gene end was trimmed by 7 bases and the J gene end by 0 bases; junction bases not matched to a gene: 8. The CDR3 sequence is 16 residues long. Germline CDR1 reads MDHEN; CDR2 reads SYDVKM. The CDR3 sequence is CASTSQDRASYNEQFF. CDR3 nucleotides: TGTGCCAGCACCTCTCAGGACAGGGCCTCCTACAATGAGCAGTTCTTC. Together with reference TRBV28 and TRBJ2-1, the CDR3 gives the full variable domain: DVKVTQSSRYLVKRTGEKVFLECVQDMDHENMFWYRQDPGLGLRLIYFSYDVKMKEKGDIPEGYSVSREKKERFSLILESASTNQTSMYLCASTSQDRASYNEQFFGPGTRLTVL.

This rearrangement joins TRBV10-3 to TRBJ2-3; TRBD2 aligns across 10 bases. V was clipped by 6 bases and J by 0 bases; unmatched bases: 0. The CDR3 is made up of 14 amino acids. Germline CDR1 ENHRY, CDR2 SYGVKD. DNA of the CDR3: TGTGCCATCAGAGCGGGGGGGAGCACAGATACGCAGTATTTT. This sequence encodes CAIRAGGSTDTQYF.

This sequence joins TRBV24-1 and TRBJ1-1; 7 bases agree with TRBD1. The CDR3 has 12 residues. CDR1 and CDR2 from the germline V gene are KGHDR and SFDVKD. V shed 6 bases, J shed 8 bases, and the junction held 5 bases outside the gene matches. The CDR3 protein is CATSLGRGEAFF. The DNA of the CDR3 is TGTGCCACCAGTTTGGGCAGGGGGGAAGCTTTCTTT.

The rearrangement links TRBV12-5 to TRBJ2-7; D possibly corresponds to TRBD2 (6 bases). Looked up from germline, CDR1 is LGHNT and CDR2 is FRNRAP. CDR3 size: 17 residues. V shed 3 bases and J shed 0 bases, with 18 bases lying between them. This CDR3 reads CASGLSWEAGSSYEQYV. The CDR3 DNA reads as TGTGCTAGTGGTTTAAGTTGGGAGGCAGGGAGCTCCTACGAGCAGTACGTC.

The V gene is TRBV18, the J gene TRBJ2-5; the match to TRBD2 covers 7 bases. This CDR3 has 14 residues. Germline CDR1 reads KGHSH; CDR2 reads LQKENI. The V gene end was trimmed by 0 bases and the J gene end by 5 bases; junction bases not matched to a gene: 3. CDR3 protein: CASSPPLAWETQYF. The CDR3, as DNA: TGTGCCAGCTCACCACCACTAGCGTGGGAGACCCAGTACTTC.

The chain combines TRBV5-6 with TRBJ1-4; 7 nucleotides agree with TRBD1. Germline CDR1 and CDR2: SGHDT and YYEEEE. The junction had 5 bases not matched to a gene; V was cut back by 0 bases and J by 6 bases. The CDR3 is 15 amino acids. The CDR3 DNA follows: TGTGCCAGCAGCTTGGTTGGCAGGGGGGATGAAAAACTGTTTTTT. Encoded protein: CASSLVGRGDEKLFF. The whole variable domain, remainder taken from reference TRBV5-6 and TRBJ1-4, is DAGVTQSPTHLIKTRGQQVTLRCSPKSGHDTVSWYQQALGQGPQFIFQYYEEEERQRGNFPDRFSGHQFPNYSSELNVNALLLGDSALYLCASSLVGRGDEKLFFGSGTQLSVL.

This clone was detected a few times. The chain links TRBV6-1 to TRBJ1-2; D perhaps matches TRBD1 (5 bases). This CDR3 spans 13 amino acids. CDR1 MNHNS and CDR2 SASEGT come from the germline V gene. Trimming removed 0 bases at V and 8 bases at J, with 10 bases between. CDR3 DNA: TGTGCCAGCAGTGAAGCACACAGGCAAGGCTACACCTTC. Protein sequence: CASSEAHRQGYTF.

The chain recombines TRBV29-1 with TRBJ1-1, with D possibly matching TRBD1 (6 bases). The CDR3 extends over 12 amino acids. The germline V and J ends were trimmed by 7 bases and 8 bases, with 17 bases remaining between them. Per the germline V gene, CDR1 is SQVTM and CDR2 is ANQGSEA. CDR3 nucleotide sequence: TGCAGCGGGGCGTGGGGGCGTGTGGAAGCTTTCTTT. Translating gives CSGAWGRVEAFF.

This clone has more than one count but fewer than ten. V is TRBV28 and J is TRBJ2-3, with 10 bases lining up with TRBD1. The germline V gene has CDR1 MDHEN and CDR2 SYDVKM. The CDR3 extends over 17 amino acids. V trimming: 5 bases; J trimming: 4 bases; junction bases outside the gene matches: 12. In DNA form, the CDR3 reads TGTGCCAGCAGTCCCACCGGGACAGGGGAGAAAGCAGATACGCAGTATTTT. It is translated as CASSPTGTGEKADTQYF.

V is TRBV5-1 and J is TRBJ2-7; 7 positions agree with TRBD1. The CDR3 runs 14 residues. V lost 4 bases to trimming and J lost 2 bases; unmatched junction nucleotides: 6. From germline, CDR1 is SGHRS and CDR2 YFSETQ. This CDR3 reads CASSAQTGPYEQYF. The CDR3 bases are TGCGCCAGCAGCGCCCAGACAGGGCCCTACGAGCAGTACTTC. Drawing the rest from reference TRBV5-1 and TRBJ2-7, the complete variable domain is KAGVTQTPRYLIKTRGQQVTLSCSPISGHRSVSWYQQTPGQGLQFLFEYFSETQRNKGNFPGRFSGRQFSNSRSEMNVSTLELGDSALYLCASSAQTGPYEQYFGPGTRLTVT.

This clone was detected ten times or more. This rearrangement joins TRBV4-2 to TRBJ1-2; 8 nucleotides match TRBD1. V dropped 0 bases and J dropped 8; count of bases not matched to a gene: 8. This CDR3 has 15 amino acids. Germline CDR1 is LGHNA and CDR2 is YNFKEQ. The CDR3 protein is CASSQDLGQGRGYTF. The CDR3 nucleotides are TGTGCCAGCAGCCAAGACCTTGGACAGGGCCGGGGCTACACCTTC.

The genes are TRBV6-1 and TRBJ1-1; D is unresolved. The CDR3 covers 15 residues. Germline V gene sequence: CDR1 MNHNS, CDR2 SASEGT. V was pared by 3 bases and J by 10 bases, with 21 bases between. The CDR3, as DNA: TGTGCCAGCAGTGATGAGGATACGGTCTTGAGGAGAGCTTTCTTT. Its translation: CASSDEDTVLRRAFF.

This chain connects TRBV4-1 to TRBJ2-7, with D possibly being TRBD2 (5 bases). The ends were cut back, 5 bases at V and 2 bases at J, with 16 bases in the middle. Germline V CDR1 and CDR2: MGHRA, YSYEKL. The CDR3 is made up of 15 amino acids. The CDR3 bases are TGCGCCAGCAGCATGGTTGGGTCGGGAACCTACGAGCAGTACTTC. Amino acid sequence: CASSMVGSGTYEQYF.

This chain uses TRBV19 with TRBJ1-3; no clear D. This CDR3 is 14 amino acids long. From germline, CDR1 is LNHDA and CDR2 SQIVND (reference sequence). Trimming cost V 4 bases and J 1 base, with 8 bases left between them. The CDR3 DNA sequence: TGTGCCAGTAGTAACATTTTTTCTGGAAACACCATATATTTT. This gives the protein CASSNIFSGNTIYF.

The CDR3 region is CASSQTTYSYEQYF. CDR3 DNA: TGTGCCAGCAGCCAAACTACTTACTCCTACGAGCAGTACTTC. This rearrangement joins TRBV4-2 to TRBJ2-7; no definite D call. Trimming removed 2 bases at V and 0 bases at J, with 8 bases between. CDR3 size: 14 residues. The germline CDR1 and CDR2 sequences are LGHNA and YNFKEQ.

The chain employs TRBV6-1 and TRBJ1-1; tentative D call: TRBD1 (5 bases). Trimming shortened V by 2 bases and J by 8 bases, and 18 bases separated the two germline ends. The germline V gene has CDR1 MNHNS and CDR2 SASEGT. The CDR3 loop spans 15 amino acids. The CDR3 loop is CASSETTSGMSEAFF. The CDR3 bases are TGTGCCAGCAGTGAAACTACTTCAGGGATGTCCGAAGCTTTCTTT.

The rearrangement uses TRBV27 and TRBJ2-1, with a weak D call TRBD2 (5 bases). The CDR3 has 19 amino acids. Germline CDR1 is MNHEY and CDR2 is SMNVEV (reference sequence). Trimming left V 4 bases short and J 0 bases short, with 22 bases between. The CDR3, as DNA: TGTGCCAGCAGTTCGACTCGTCGTGAACTGGGGAGCTCCTACAATGAGCAGTTCTTC. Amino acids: CASSSTRRELGSSYNEQFF.

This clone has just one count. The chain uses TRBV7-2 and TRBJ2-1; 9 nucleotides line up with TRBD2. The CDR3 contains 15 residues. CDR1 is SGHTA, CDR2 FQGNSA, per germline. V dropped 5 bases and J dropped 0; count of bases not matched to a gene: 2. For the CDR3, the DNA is TGTGCCAGCAGCCTTAGCGGGGGCTCCTACAATGAGCAGTTCTTC. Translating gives CASSLSGGSYNEQFF.

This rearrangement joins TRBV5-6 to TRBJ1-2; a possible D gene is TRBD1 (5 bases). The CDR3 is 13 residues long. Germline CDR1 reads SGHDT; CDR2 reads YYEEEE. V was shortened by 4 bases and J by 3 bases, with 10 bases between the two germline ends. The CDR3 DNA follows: TGTGCCAGCAGCCGTGCGACAGACTATGGCTACACCTTC. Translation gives CASSRATDYGYTF. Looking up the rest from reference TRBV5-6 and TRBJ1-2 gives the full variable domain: DAGVTQSPTHLIKTRGQQVTLRCSPKSGHDTVSWYQQALGQGPQFIFQYYEEEERQRGNFPDRFSGHQFPNYSSELNVNALLLGDSALYLCASSRATDYGYTFGSGTRLTVV.

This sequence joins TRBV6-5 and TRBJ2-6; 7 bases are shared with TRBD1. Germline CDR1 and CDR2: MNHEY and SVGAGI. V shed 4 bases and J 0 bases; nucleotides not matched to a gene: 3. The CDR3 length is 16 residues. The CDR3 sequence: CASSSGQTSGANVLTF. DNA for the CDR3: TGTGCCAGCAGTTCGGGACAGACCTCTGGGGCCAACGTCCTGACTTTC.

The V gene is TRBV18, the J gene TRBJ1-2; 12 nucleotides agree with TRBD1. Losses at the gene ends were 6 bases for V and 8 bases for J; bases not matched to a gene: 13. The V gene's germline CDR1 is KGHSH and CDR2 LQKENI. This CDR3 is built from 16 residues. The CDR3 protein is CASSSGTGGSTWGYTF. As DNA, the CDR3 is TGTGCCAGCTCCTCCGGGACAGGGGGCTCCACCTGGGGCTACACCTTC.

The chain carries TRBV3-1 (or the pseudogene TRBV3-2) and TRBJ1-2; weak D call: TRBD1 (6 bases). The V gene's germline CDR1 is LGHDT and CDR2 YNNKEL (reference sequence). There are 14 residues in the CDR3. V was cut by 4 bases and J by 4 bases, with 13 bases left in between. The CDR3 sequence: CASSLPGQLYGYTF. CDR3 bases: TGTGCCAGCAGCCTCCCGGGACAACTCTATGGCTACACCTTC.

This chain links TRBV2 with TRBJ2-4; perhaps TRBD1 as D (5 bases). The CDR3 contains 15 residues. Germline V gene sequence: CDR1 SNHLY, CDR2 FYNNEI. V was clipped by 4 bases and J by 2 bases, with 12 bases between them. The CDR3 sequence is CASSGTRQTKNIQYF. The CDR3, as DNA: TGTGCCAGCAGTGGTACGAGACAGACCAAAAACATTCAGTACTTC.

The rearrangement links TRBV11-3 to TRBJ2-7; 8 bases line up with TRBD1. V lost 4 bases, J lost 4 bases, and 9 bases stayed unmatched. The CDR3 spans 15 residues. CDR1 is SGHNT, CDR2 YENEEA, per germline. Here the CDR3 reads CASSSFPGQAYEQYV. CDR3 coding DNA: TGTGCCAGCAGCTCCTTTCCGGGACAGGCTTACGAGCAGTACGTC.